Reported below is one T cell receptor beta chain. Its antigen specificity is not known. No base-level quality is on record; no much larger clone is a single base apart. Trimming takes 2 bases from V and 5 bases from J, and the germline ends sit 15 bases apart. For CDR1 and CDR2, the germline V gene lists MNHNS and SASEGT. The CDR3 goes from the cysteine to the phenylalanine over 15 residues. The kept DNA is CDR3 alone, 45 bases in frame from the first base. TCR CDR3 regions were amplified from genomic DNA by multiplex PCR using the deep immunoSEQ assay. Extracted genomic DNA from each cell subset was spread evenly across all wells of several immunoSEQ 96-well plates, with each plate serving as a replicate. For sorted subsets, 200 to 250 ng of genomic DNA, equivalent to 25,000 to 35,000 T cell genomes, went into each replicate PCR. Purified libraries were quantified with a Qubit 3.0 fluorometer, sized on a Bioanalyzer 2100, and re-quantified with the KAPA Library Quantification kit. Every immunoSEQ 96-well plate was sequenced on a dedicated single-read 150-cycle Illumina NextSeq 550 flow cell. As for the authors' bioinformatics: The immunoSEQ output contained only junctional sequences without quality scores, so filtering could not match that applied to full-length reads. To assign V/J genes and CDR3, sequences were annotated using PyIR, a Python wrapper for IgBLAST v1.9, with IMGT germline references. Reads were removed for weak V/J assignments (E-value above 1e-6), missing CDR3, stop codons, out-of-frame junctions, or ambiguous translated residues. V3J clonotypes were defined by identical inferred V gene, J gene, and CDR3 amino acid sequence. Percentage overlap between repertoires was computed as shared unique clonotypes divided by the size of the smaller repertoire. Richness of each repertoire was evaluated using RTK rarefaction, the Chao1 estimator, and Recon v2.1 estimates of unobserved clonotypes. Generation probabilities for all TCRbeta clonotypes obtained by the gDNA method from a few donors were computed using OLGA. This is the immuneACCESS table as TCRdb keeps it, with only in-frame sequences that have V and J called. A part of the clones is gone; compared with another copy, unresolved V genes explain less than half, and the rest is unexplained. For V, J and clone size, that table is used; D and trimming come from the DNA. The sample profile shows 2.5 million or so clones; roughly nine tenths of them were found once. The ten top clones hold over 0.12% of the sample.

This sample was taken from a study of shared clonotypes between healthy human individuals (dated by TCRdb to the early 2020s). Context from the whole study: The cohort included three men and a couple of women between 18 and 49 years of age. For each donor, CD4 naive and CD4 memory were each given three plates, CD8 naive was given two plates, and CD8 memory was given one plate. To estimate repertoire size and how much clonotypes are shared between individuals, the study performed deep sequencing of blood TCR repertoires from 4 to 6 healthy adults. To increase sequencing depth and limit assay-specific biases, different laboratories used diverse techniques to prepare libraries and sequence TCR repertoires. Each donor's leukapheresis produced roughly between about 0.8 and 8.9 billion PBMCs.

The donors were healthy, HIV-negative adults with no recently reported acute infections or vaccinations. Only Caucasian adults living in Nashville, Tennessee, USA were represented among the donors. Magnetic negative selection was used to enrich CD4+ T cells, after which naive cells were positively selected on CD45RA and the negative fraction became the memory subset. Blood was obtained by leukapheresis, after which PBMCs were separated by Ficoll-Histopaque density gradient centrifugation and cryopreserved in liquid nitrogen vapor phase. Purity and quantity of every magnetically sorted T cell population were checked by analytical flow cytometry. Each sorted fraction had its genomic DNA isolated and then quantified by UV absorbance on a Nanodrop 2000c. The research as a whole found: Because the study included a small number of donors, the genetic and exposure-history diversity represented was limited. Incomplete sequencing was indicated by rarefaction of sorted-subset datasets, despite the large sequencing depth. Estimated clonotype richness was generally larger for naive than for memory subsets. Around 5.4% of naive CD4, 3.5% of naive CD8, approximately 2.2% of memory CD4, and over 0.35% of memory CD8 clonotypes were shared across several donors. Sampling was restricted to blood, and TCR repertoires in tissue are likely to differ from TCR repertoires in blood. Pairwise subsampling led to the expectation that sequencing depth would affect the degree of clonotype sharing among donors. Higher generation probabilities were observed for clonotypes shared by all four sorted-subset donors than for non-shared clonotypes.

Source material: naive CD4+ T cells sorted from blood. The intended sense of this specimen's cell subset or site label: CD45RA+ positively selected. The rearrangement joined TRBV6-1 to TRBJ1-1, with no confident D gene call. This TCR derives from a man aged 18 to 30 in good health. The sequenced DNA is TGTGCCAGCAGTGAATTTATAAGGGCGGGTACTGAAGCTTTCTTT. This encodes CASSEFIRAGTEAFF.